This T cell receptor beta chain is drawn from a study of blood T cell repertoires in COVID-19. Overall study: The cDNA or gDNA used as material had been derived from T cells, B-cell-depleted T cells, or PBMCs.

As originally analysed: Estimation of nucleated cell counts was performed using reference gene primer amplification. Sequencing was performed with immunoSEQ multiplex PCR; in TCRdb, only in-frame clones are kept and a portion is missing. Clone size and V and J calls were adopted from that table, with D and trimming inferred from the DNA. In the table there are about 68,000 clones, around 80% of which are singletons. From germline, CDR1 is LNHDA and CDR2 SQIVND (reference sequence). Trimming pared 5 bases from V and 8 bases from J, leaving 10 bases between. The CDR3 covers 13 residues. The source is a human donor in a cohort sampled during active COVID-19. This chain uses TRBV19 with TRBJ1-6; D is perhaps TRBD1 (6 bases). Sequencing used peripheral blood. CDR3 coding DNA: TGTGCCAGTAGTCCCAGGGGAGATTCACCCCTCCACTTT. Protein: CASSPRGDSPLHF.